This TCR beta chain derives from a study of T-cell memory formation after mild COVID-19. V dropped 0 bases and J dropped 0 bases, with 12 bases sitting between them. The CDR3 consists of 17 residues. Germline assignment: CDR1 SGHRS and CDR2 YFSETQ. TCRdb ran MiXCR on the 5' RACE reads and lists one entry per CDR3 protein. The data contain more than 80,000 distinct CDR3 sequences, roughly 12% of them singletons. This TCR came from an adult woman who had mild COVID-19 (a few samples of this study predate the infection). Cell type and time point are not known. The J gene is TRBJ2-2, the V gene TRBV5-1; no clear D. Sequencing was done on a sample of PBMCs or a T cell subset sorted from them (not recorded which). The CDR3 spells CASSLDAFTSNTGELFF. The CDR3 nucleotides read TGCGCCAGCAGCTTGGATGCGTTTACATCGAACACCGGGGAGCTGTTTTTT.